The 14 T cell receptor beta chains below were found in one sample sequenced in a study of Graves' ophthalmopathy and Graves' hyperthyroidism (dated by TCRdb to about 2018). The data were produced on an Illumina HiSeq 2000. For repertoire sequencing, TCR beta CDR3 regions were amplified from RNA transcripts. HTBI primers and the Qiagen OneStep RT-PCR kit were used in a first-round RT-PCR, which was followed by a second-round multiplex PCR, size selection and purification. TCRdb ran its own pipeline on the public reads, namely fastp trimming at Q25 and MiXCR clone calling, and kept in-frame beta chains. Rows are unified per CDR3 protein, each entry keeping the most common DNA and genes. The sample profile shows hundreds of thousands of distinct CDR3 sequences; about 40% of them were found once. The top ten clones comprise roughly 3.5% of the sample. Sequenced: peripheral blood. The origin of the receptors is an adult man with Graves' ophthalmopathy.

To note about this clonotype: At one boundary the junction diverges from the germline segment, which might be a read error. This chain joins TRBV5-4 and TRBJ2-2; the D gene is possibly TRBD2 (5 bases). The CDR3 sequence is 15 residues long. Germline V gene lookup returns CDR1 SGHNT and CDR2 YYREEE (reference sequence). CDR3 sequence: CASSQDVGVNGELFF. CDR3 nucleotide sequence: TGCGCCAGCAGCCAAGATGTCGGGGTTAACGGGGAGCTGTTTTTT.

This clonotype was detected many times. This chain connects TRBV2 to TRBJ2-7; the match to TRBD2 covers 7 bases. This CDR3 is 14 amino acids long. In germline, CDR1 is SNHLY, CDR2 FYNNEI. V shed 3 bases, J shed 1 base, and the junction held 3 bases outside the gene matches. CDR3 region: CASSESSGSYEQYF. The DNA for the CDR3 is TGTGCCAGCAGTGAGTCTAGCGGATCCTACGAGCAGTACTTC.

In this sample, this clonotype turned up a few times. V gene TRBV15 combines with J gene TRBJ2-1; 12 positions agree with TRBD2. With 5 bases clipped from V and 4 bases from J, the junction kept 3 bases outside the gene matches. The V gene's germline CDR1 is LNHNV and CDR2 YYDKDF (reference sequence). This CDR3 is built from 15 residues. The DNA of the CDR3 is TGTGCCACCAGCCCTAGCGGGAGGGGGTACAATGAGCAGTTCTTC. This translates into CATSPSGRGYNEQFF.

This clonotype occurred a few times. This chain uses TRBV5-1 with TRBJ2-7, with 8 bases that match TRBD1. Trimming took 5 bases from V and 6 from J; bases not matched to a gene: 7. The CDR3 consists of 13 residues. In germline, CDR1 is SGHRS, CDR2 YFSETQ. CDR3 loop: CASRKDREVEQYF. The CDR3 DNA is TGCGCCAGCAGAAAGGACAGGGAAGTCGAGCAGTACTTC.

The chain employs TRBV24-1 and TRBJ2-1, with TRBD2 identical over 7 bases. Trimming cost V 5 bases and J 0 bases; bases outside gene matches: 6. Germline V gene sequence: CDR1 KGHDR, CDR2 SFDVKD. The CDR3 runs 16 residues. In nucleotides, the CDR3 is TGTGCCACCAGTGCCCTCGGGGGGAGCTCCTACAATGAGCAGTTCTTC. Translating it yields CATSALGGSSYNEQFF.

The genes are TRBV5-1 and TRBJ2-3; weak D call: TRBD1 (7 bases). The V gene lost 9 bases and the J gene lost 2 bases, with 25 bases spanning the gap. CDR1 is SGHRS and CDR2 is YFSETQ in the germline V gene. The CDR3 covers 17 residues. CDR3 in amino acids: CATSGGGQNLPTDTQYF. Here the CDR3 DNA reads TGCGCCACCTCAGGGGGAGGCCAGAATCTCCCCACAGATACGCAGTATTTT. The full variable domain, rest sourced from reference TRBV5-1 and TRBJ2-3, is KAGVTQTPRYLIKTRGQQVTLSCSPISGHRSVSWYQQTPGQGLQFLFEYFSETQRNKGNFPGRFSGRQFSNSRSEMNVSTLELGDSALYLCATSGGGQNLPTDTQYFGPGTRLTVL.

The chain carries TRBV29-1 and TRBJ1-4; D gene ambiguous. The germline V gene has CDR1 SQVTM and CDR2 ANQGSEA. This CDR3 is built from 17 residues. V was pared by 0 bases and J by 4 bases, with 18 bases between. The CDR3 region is CSVEDTSGVPYNEKLFF. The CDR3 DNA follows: TGCAGCGTTGAAGATACTAGCGGGGTCCCCTATAATGAAAAACTGTTTTTT.

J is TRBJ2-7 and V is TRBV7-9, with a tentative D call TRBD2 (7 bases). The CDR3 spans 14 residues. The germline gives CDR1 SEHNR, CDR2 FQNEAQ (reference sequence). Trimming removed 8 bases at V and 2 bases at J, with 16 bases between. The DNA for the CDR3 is TGTGCCAGCTCCGCCGGGGGGCAGCCCTACGAGCAGTACTTC. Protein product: CASSAGGQPYEQYF.

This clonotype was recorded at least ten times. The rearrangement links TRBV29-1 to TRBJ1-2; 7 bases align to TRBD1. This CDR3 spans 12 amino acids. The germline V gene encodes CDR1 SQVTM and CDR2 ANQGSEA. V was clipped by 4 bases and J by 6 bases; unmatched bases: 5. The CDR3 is CSVVEGAHGYTF. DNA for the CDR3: TGCAGCGTTGTGGAGGGGGCTCATGGCTACACCTTC.

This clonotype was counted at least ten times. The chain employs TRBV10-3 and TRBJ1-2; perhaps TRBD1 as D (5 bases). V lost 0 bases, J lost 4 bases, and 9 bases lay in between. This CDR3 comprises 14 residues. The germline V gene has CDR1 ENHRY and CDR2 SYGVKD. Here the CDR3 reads CAISESPGGYGYTF. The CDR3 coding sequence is TGTGCCATCAGTGAGTCACCCGGGGGCTATGGCTACACCTTC.

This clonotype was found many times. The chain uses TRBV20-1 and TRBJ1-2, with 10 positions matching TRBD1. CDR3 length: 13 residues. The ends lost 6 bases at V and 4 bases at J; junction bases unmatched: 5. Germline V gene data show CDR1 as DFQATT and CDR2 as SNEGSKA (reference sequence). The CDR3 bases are TGCAGTGCGAGGGACAGGGGTCTCTATGGCTACACCTTC. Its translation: CSARDRGLYGYTF.

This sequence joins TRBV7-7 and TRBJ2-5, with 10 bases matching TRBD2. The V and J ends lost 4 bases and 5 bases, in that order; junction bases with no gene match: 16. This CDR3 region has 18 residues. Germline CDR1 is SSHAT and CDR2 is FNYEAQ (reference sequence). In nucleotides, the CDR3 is TGTGCCAGCAGCTCTAGCCAACCAGACGAGCGGGAGGGGGAGACCCAGTACTTC. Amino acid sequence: CASSSSQPDEREGETQYF.

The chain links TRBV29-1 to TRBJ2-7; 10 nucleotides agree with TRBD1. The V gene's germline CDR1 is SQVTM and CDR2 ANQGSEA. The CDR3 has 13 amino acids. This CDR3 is CSYLTGGAYEQYF. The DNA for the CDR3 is TGCAGTTACTTGACAGGGGGCGCCTACGAGCAGTACTTC.

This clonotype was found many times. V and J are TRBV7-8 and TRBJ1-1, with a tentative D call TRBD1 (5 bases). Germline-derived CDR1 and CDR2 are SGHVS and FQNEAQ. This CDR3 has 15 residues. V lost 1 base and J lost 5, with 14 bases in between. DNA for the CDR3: TGTGCCAGCAGCTTAGGGGATTGGGGGGGGACTGAAGCTTTCTTT. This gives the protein CASSLGDWGGTEAFF.